The table lists the clone carrying this TCR beta chain with a count of one. Its target is not known. TCRdb keeps only in-frame clones here, not all; method: immunoSEQ multiplex PCR. The sample carries about 140,000 clones, 85% to 95% recorded once. The data derive from a study of T cell responses to AZD1222 COVID-19 vaccine. This CDR3 is 19 amino acids long. V was clipped by 2 bases and J by 0 bases, with 25 bases between them. Germline-derived CDR1 and CDR2 are GTSNPN and SVGIG (reference sequence). Findings of the study overall: Spike-specific TCRs gained breadth and depth after people received two AZD1222 doses. Per reports, nearly half of all spike-specific TCRs target regions that are unmutated in variants.

This receptor was obtained from an adult who had recovered from COVID-19. The rearrangement uses TRBV30 and TRBJ1-1; D possibly corresponds to TRBD1 (6 bases). The sequencing used peripheral blood, collected after recovery from COVID-19. The CDR3, as DNA: TGTGCCTGGAGTCCCCGTTATGGGAGCAGGGGAATCATGAACACTGAAGCTTTCTTT. Amino acid sequence: CAWSPRYGSRGIMNTEAFF.